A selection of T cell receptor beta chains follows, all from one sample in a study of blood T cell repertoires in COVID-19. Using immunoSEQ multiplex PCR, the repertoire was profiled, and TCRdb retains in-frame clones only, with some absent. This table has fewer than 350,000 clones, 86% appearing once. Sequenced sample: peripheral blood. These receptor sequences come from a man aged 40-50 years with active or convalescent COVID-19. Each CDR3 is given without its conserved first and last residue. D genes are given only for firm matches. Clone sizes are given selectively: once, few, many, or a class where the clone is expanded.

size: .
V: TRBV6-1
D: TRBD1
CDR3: ASSEKRDRGWPDTQY

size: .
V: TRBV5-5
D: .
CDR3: ASSYSKDIRATNEKLF

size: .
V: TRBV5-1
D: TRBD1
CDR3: ASSPGQGQETQY

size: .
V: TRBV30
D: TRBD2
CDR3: AWVGGTSGSTGELF

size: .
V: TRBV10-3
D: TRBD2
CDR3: AIKLSGGSTETQY

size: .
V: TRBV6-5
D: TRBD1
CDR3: ASTGGFSNQPQH

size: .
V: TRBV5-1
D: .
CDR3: ASTTGQNTEAF

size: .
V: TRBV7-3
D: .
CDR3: ASSPRGRRMDNEQF

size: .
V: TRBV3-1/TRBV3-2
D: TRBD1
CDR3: ASSTHTGTANEKLF

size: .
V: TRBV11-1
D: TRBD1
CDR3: ASSPDRDGQPQH

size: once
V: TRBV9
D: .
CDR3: ASSPRLNTEAF

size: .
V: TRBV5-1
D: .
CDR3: ASSFQGPETQY

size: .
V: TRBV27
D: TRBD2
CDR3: ASSFLAGGNEQF

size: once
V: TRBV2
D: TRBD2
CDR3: ASRPLSGRGETQY

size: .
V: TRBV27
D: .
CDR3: ASSLKTSTDTQY

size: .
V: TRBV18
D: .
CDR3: ASSRREIRVNTEAF

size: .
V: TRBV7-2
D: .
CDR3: ASSQERYRTQY

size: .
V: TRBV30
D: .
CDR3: AWSRTLKREKLF

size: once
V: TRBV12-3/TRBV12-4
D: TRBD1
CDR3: ASSRTGNYGYT

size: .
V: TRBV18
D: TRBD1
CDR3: ASSSHDRGYEQY

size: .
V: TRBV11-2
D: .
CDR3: ASSFSSENNEQF

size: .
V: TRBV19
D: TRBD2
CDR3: ASSNRLASIHEQY

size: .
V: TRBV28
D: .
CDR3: ASSLTGSSGELF

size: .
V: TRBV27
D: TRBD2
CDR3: ASSSRLAGWYTQY

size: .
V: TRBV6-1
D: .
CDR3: ASSEMGLTDTQY

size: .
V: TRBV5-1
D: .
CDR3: ASSFGGPSGANVLT

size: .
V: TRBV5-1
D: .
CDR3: ASSGGLATEAF

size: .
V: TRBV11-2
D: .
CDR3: ASSPGGPTSNQPQH

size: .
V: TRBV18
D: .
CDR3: ASSPPWSSSGYT

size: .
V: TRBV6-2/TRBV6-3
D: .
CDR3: ASSYEDTQY

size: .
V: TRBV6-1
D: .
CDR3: ASSEAAGIPLPQAF

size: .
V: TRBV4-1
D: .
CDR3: ASSLQANQPQH

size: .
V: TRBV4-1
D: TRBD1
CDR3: ASSQGQGGTEAF

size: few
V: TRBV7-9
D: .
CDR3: ASSLNSGGGDPEAF

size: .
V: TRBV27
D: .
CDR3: ASRRSWAGDYNEQF

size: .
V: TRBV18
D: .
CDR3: ASSAGSNTEAF

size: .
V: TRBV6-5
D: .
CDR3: ASTGGSNQPQH

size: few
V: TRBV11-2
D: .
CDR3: ASSLVQGYEQY

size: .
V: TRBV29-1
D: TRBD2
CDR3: SVAPGLAPNNEQF

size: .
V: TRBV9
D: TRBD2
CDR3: ASSVGLAGALDIQY

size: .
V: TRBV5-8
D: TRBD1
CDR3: ASSRVPGQDSHGYT

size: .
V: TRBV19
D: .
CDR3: ASSSRRGNPNQPQH